These 13 T cell receptor beta chains were sequenced from one sample in a study of immune characterization of retroperitoneal liposarcoma. TCRdb analysed the PCR reads with MiXCR anew, one entry per CDR3 protein. Among some 10,000 distinct CDR3 sequences listed, about a quarter were seen once. Material for sequencing was tumor tissue. These receptors all stem from a female donor with retroperitoneal liposarcoma.

This clonotype was seen more than once but under ten times. The chain couples TRBV6-1 to TRBJ1-1, with no clear D. V was pared by 8 bases and J by 0 bases, with 10 bases between. Germline CDR1 reads MNHNS; CDR2 reads SASEGT. This CDR3 region has 13 residues. CDR3 nucleotides: TGTGCCAGCCGGCTAGACATGAACACTGAAGCTTTCTTT. This sequence encodes CASRLDMNTEAFF.

V and J are TRBV6-6 and TRBJ2-1; 8 positions match TRBD2. The CDR3 has 17 residues. V gave up 0 bases and J gave up 9 bases; unmatched junction bases: 13. CDR1 MNHNY and CDR2 SVGAGI come from the germline V gene (reference sequence). CDR3 in amino acids: CASSYSDSGKTGGEQFF. CDR3 in DNA: TGTGCCAGCAGTTACTCGGATAGCGGGAAGACAGGAGGTGAGCAGTTCTTC.

The rearrangement uses TRBV12-3 or TRBV12-4 and TRBJ2-5; 7 positions match TRBD1. Trimming at V came to 3 bases and at J to 2 bases, leaving 6 bases not matched to a gene. This CDR3 is built from 15 residues. The CDR3 sequence is CASSFVGTEQETQYF. As DNA, the CDR3 is TGTGCCAGCAGTTTCGTTGGGACAGAGCAAGAGACCCAGTACTTC.

This clonotype was observed a few times. V and J are TRBV10-3 and TRBJ2-4; 9 bases fit TRBD1. The DNA end is a closer match to TRBJ2-7, so the J assignment may be wrong. Germline loops: CDR1 ENHRY, CDR2 SYGVKD. The CDR3 sequence is 13 residues long. This chain's CDR3 is CAIGGTGLREQYF. The DNA for the CDR3 is TGTGCCATCGGTGGGACAGGGTTGCGCGAGCAGTACTTC.

A few counts support this clonotype. The chain joins TRBV12-3 or TRBV12-4 to TRBJ2-1, with D maybe TRBD1 (6 bases). The DNA end is a closer match to TRBJ1-2, so the J assignment may be wrong. The CDR3 length is 15 residues. The CDR3 sequence: CASSTTQGLSYGYTF. In DNA, the CDR3 is TGTGCCAGCAGTACAACACAGGGCCTGAGCTATGGCTACACCTTC.

This clonotype was observed a few times. The gene calls are TRBV7-8 and TRBJ1-2; D is unclear. Trimming stripped 1 base from V and 8 bases from J, with 14 bases between. Germline CDR1 reads SGHVS; CDR2 reads FQNEAQ. The CDR3 runs 14 residues. The CDR3 coding sequence is TGTGCCAGCAGCTTAGTCGCGGCGGGTTGGGGCTACACCTTC. Protein: CASSLVAAGWGYTF.

This clonotype was found a few times. The gene calls are TRBV7-8 and TRBJ2-1; TRBD1 agrees at 7 bases. The germline gives CDR1 SGHVS, CDR2 FQNEAQ. The ends lost 1 base at V and 4 bases at J; junction bases unmatched: 1. The CDR3 extends over 14 amino acids. DNA of the CDR3: TGTGCCAGCAGCTTAGGACAGGGATACAATGAGCAGTTCTTC. It codes for CASSLGQGYNEQFF. Combining the CDR3 with reference TRBV7-8 and TRBJ2-1 gives the whole variable domain GAGVSQSPRYKVAKRGQDVALRCDPISGHVSLFWYQQALGQGPEFLTYFQNEAQLDKSGLPSDRFFAERPEGSVSTLKIQRTQQEDSAVYLCASSLGQGYNEQFFGPGTRLTVL.

This chain links TRBV5-1 with TRBJ2-3; 7 bases fit TRBD2. In germline, CDR1 is SGHRS, CDR2 YFSETQ. Trimming at V came to 4 bases and at J to 6 bases, leaving 17 bases not matched to a gene. The CDR3 length is 17 residues. CDR3 sequence (DNA): TGCGCCAGCAGCCTACTACGGGGGGACCCGGGGTCGGATACGCAGTATTTT. It is translated as CASSLLRGDPGSDTQYF.

By frequency in the sample, this clonotype is medium-sized. The gene calls are TRBV6-1 and TRBJ2-3; TRBD2 aligns across 10 bases. J gave up 1 base and V 9 bases, and 1 base lay outside the gene matches. Germline V gene lookup returns CDR1 MNHNS and CDR2 SASEGT. The CDR3 loop spans 13 amino acids. The CDR3 bases are TGTGCCAGTCTAGCGGGGGGCACAGATACGCAGTATTTT. As protein: CASLAGGTDTQYF.

This sequence joins TRBV6-6 and TRBJ1-6; TRBD1 aligns across 9 bases. The CDR3 length is 18 residues. With V trimmed by 1 base and J by 5 bases, 9 bases remained unmatched. Per germline, CDR1 MNHNY and CDR2 SVGAGI (reference sequence). CDR3 sequence: CASSYLPGQGSDNSPLHF. The CDR3 nucleotides read TGTGCCAGCAGTTACTTACCGGGACAGGGTTCGGATAATTCACCCCTCCACTTT.

This clonotype was counted ten times or more. Germline is not matched at one junction end, which may reflect a read error. This chain connects TRBV7-7 to TRBJ2-1, with 11 nucleotides matching TRBD1. Per the germline V gene, CDR1 is SSHAT and CDR2 is FNYEAQ (reference sequence). The CDR3 is 16 amino acids. CDR3 nucleotide sequence: TGTGCTAGCAGCCAAAGATACATGGGACAGGGGGAGACCCAGTTCTTC. It is translated as CASSQRYMGQGETQFF.

The V call is TRBV6-5, the J call TRBJ2-1, with 7 bases matching TRBD2. The germline V gene has CDR1 MNHEY and CDR2 SVGAGI. The CDR3 contains 15 residues. Trimming at V came to 0 bases and at J to 9 bases, leaving 8 bases not matched to a gene. CDR3 sequence (DNA): TGTGCCAGCAGTTACTCTGGCGGGAGTCGTAGTGAGCAGTTCTTC. Translating it yields CASSYSGGSRSEQFF.

This clonotype was seen a handful of times. This CDR3 is missing its conserved last phenylalanine or tryptophan, likely due to a read error. This sequence joins TRBV7-3 and TRBJ2-1, with D perhaps TRBD2 (6 bases). V was cut by 5 bases and J by 9 bases, with 14 bases left in between. CDR1 is SGHTA and CDR2 is FQGTGA in the germline V gene. The CDR3 length is 13 residues. For the CDR3, the DNA is TGTGCCAGCAGCCGTGGGGGGAACAGTGAGCAGTTCGTC. This codes for CASSRGGNSEQFV.